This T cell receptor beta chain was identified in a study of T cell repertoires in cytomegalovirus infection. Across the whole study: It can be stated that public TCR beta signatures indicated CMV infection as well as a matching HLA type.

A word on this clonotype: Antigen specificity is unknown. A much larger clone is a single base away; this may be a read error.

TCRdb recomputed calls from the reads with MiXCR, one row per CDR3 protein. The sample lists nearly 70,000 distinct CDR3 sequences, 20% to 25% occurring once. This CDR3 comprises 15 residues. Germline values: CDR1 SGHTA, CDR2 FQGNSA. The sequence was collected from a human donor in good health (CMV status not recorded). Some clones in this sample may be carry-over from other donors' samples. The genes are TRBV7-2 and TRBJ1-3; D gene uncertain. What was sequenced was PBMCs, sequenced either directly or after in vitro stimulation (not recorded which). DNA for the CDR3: TGTGCCAACAGCCGCTCAACAGCCTCCGGAAACACCATATATTTT. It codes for CANSRSTASGNTIYF.